What follows are 15 T cell receptor beta chains derived from one specimen sequenced in a study of CD8 T cells in ankylosing spondylitis. In TCRdb, the 5' RACE reads were re-called with MiXCR into one record per CDR3 protein. The table records under 400,000 distinct CDR3 sequences, 9.5% to 13% of them present only once. Sequencing input: blood, either unsorted or a sorted T cell fraction (not recorded which). These TCRs come from a female donor with ankylosing spondylitis or in good health (not recorded which).

This clonotype occurred many times. The chain is built from TRBV7-2 and TRBJ2-5; D may be TRBD1 (6 bases). Germline CDR1 reads SGHTA; CDR2 reads FQGNSA. The length of the CDR3 is 14 residues. With 1 base removed from V and 3 bases from J, the gap between germline ends came to 9 bases. The CDR3 nucleotides are TGTGCCAGCAGCTTAGTGGGGACAAAAGAGACCCAGTACTTC. Protein product: CASSLVGTKETQYF.

With respect to this clonotype: A read error is possible here, since a much larger clone lies one base away. The chain combines TRBV5-1 with TRBJ1-1; D is unclear. This CDR3 contains 14 residues. Between the trimmed V and J ends, which lost 6 bases and 5 bases, there was a span of 17 bases. Looked up from germline, CDR1 is SGHRS and CDR2 is YFSETQ. Here the CDR3 reads CASNPGGIGTEAFF. The CDR3, as DNA: TGCGCCAGCAACCCTGGAGGGATTGGGACTGAAGCTTTCTTT.

There are many counts of this clonotype. Here the CDR3 reads CASSSLAGDLTGELFF. The CDR3 DNA reads as TGTGCCAGCAGCTCTCTAGCGGGAGACCTTACCGGGGAGCTGTTTTTT. The V and J genes are TRBV5-5 and TRBJ2-2; 10 bases match TRBD2. Germline CDR1 is SGHKS and CDR2 is YYEKEE (reference sequence). Trimming removed 3 bases from V and 5 bases from J; junction bases left unmatched: 7. The CDR3 extends over 16 amino acids.

This clonotype was counted between two and nine times. The CDR3: CASSLERGALKETQYF. The CDR3 bases are TGTGCCAGCAGCTTGGAGCGGGGGGCTCTAAAGGAGACCCAGTACTTC. The rearrangement joins TRBV5-5 to TRBJ2-5; TRBD2 matches 9 bases. The CDR3 is 16 residues long. In germline, CDR1 is SGHKS, CDR2 YYEKEE (reference sequence). With V trimmed by 0 bases and J by 5 bases, 8 bases remained unmatched.

This clonotype was counted many times. This chain joins TRBV5-1 and TRBJ1-3; 10 nucleotides align to TRBD1. Germline CDR1 and CDR2: SGHRS and YFSETQ. The V gene end was trimmed by 1 base and the J gene end by 0 bases; junction bases not matched to a gene: 16. The length of the CDR3 is 21 residues. In DNA form, the CDR3 reads TGCGCCAGCAGCTTGCTCCCCCGGGACAGGGGCCCTACTTACTCTGGAAACACCATATATTTT. Residues: CASSLLPRDRGPTYSGNTIYF.

This clonotype was counted at least ten times. V and J are TRBV20-1 and TRBJ2-7; weak D call: TRBD1 (6 bases). The CDR3 is made up of 13 amino acids. V was cut by 6 bases and J by 2 bases, with 14 bases left in between. The germline V gene has CDR1 DFQATT and CDR2 SNEGSKA (reference sequence). The CDR3 DNA sequence: TGCAGTGCAGGCCGCAGGGGCCCCTACGAGCAGTACTTC. It is translated as CSAGRRGPYEQYF.

This clonotype was seen only a few times. The chain joins TRBV6-5 to TRBJ1-4; tentative D call: TRBD1 (5 bases). Germline assignment: CDR1 MNHEY and CDR2 SVGAGI. V shed 7 bases and J shed 5 bases, with 8 bases lying between them. The CDR3 consists of 12 residues. The CDR3: CASKDINEKLFF. The CDR3 coding sequence is TGTGCCAGCAAGGACATCAATGAAAAACTGTTTTTT.

This clonotype was seen at least ten times. The chain has TRBV20-1 and TRBJ2-7; D is perhaps TRBD2 (6 bases). The CDR3 is made up of 12 amino acids. Germline CDR1 reads DFQATT; CDR2 reads SNEGSKA (reference sequence). Trimming pared 3 bases from V and 4 bases from J, leaving 10 bases between. In DNA, the CDR3 is TGCAGTGCTAGGGTGCGGGAATACGAGCAGTACTTC. Translating gives CSARVREYEQYF.

This clonotype was seen many times. The chain uses TRBV27 and TRBJ1-5; unclear D gene. The CDR3 totals 15 residues. Germline CDR1 is MNHEY and CDR2 is SMNVEV (reference sequence). V was clipped by 3 bases and J by 0 bases, with 9 bases between them. The CDR3, as DNA: TGTGCCAGCAGTTTCAAGTTTTATAGCAATCAGCCCCAGCATTTT. This codes for CASSFKFYSNQPQHF.

The J gene is TRBJ2-5, the V gene TRBV20-1; TRBD1 aligns across 9 bases. Germline CDR1 DFQATT, CDR2 SNEGSKA (reference sequence). This CDR3 is built from 15 residues. V dropped 3 bases and J dropped 9; count of bases not matched to a gene: 14. CDR3 coding DNA: TGCAGTGCTAGTTCGAGTGGTTGGACAGGGGAGGCCCAGTACTTC. Translating it yields CSASSSGWTGEAQYF.

The rearrangement links TRBV18 to TRBJ2-3; D is unclear. Trimming removed 0 bases at V and 4 bases at J, with 8 bases between. This CDR3 spans 14 amino acids. Germline assignment: CDR1 KGHSH and CDR2 LQKENI. The CDR3 DNA sequence: TGTGCCAGCTCACCACCAGGCCGGGCAGATACGCAGTATTTT. It specifies CASSPPGRADTQYF.

As concerns this clonotype: A clone one base away is much larger, so this may be a read error. This rearrangement joins TRBV20-1 to TRBJ2-2, with 8 positions matching TRBD1. Germline V lookup: CDR1 DFQATT, CDR2 SNEGSKA (reference sequence). The CDR3 is 15 amino acids. In DNA, the CDR3 is TGCAGTGCTAGAGAAACGGACAGGGTTACCGGGGGGCTGTTTTTT. Translation gives CSARETDRVTGGLFF.

Turning to this clonotype: A much larger clone differs from this one at a single base, so this may be a read error. V usage is TRBV29-1 and J usage is TRBJ1-1; no clear D. The CDR3 has 11 amino acids. Germline values: CDR1 SQVTM, CDR2 ANQGSEA. The CDR3 loop reads CSVEKTIGALF. The CDR3 bases are TGCAGCGTTGAAAAGACAATTGGAGCTCTCTTT.

This clonotype was seen at least ten times. V is TRBV5-1 and J is TRBJ1-1; no firm D call. Germline V CDR1 and CDR2: SGHRS, YFSETQ. The germline V and J ends were trimmed by 4 bases and 1 base, with 11 bases remaining between them. The CDR3 loop spans 14 amino acids. The CDR3 DNA is TGCGCCAGCAGCCCGTTGACCCCGAACACTGAAGCTTTCTTT. Its translation is CASSPLTPNTEAFF. Using reference TRBV5-1 and TRBJ1-1 for the parts outside the CDR3, the full variable domain is KAGVTQTPRYLIKTRGQQVTLSCSPISGHRSVSWYQQTPGQGLQFLFEYFSETQRNKGNFPGRFSGRQFSNSRSEMNVSTLELGDSALYLCASSPLTPNTEAFFGQGTRLTVV.

Notes on this clonotype: A read error may be the cause here, since a much bigger clone is one base away. The J gene is TRBJ2-5, the V gene TRBV28; D gene unclear. The CDR3 extends over 13 amino acids. Germline V CDR1 and CDR2: MDHEN, SYDVKM. CDR3 sequence: CANSLARWETQYF. CDR3 coding DNA: TGTGCCAACAGTTTGGCTAGGTGGGAGACCCAGTACTTC. Together with reference TRBV28 and TRBJ2-5, the CDR3 gives the full variable domain: DVKVTQSSRYLVKRTGEKVFLECVQDMDHENMFWYRQDPGLGLRLIYFSYDVKMKEKGDIPEGYSVSREKKERFSLILESASTNQTSMYLCANSLARWETQYFGPGTRLLVL.